This T cell receptor beta chain was recorded in a study of shared clonotypes between healthy human individuals. CDR3 length equals 14 residues. The V gene's germline CDR1 is MNHNY and CDR2 SVGAGI (reference sequence). Unmatched junction bases numbered 9, after V lost 6 bases and J lost 11 bases. The data were produced by immunoSEQ multiplex PCR, yet TCRdb's version contains in-frame clones alone and is incomplete. The repertoire holds 2 million to 2.5 million clones, with 85% to 95% as singletons. The rearrangement uses TRBV6-6 and TRBJ2-7, with TRBD2 matching 14 bases. Material: naive CD4+ T cells from PBMCs. Subset described: CD45RA+ positively selected. This receptor was obtained from a man between 18 and 35 years old in good health. Some clones in this sample may be carry-over from other donors' samples. DNA of the CDR3: TGTGCCAGCAGGACCGGGACTAGCGGGAGTTTAGAGTACTTC. This translates into CASRTGTSGSLEYF.